The rows below give T cell receptor beta chains drawn from one sample of a study of CXCR3-negative and CXCR3-positive naive CD8 T cells. TCRdb re-analyzed the 5' RACE reads; it lists each CDR3 protein once, without DNA. Here the sample table reports roughly 86,000 distinct CDR3 sequences. The material sequenced was naive CXCR3- CD8+ T cells from blood. Receptors were obtained from a human donor in good health. Some clones in this sample may be carry-over from other donors' samples. Each CDR3 is given with its conserved first and last residue. Fields, in order: clone size, J gene, V gene, CDR3 protein. Size tells how often a clone was seen (once, few, many) or the class of an expanded clone, and some rows leave it out.

abundance: -; j_gene: TRBJ2-7; v_gene: TRBV29-1; CDR3aa: CSAHTDSGTYELYF
abundance: -; j_gene: TRBJ1-5; v_gene: TRBV6-6; CDR3aa: CASSYLRGRSNQPQHF
abundance: -; j_gene: TRBJ2-3; v_gene: TRBV7-6; CDR3aa: CASSFMYGGLNPQYF
abundance: -; j_gene: TRBJ2-2; v_gene: TRBV28; CDR3aa: CASSGMTGELFF
abundance: -; j_gene: TRBJ2-5; v_gene: TRBV11-2; CDR3aa: CASSLAPRDQETQYF
abundance: -; j_gene: TRBJ2-5; v_gene: TRBV6-5; CDR3aa: CASSTGGETQYF
abundance: -; j_gene: TRBJ2-2; v_gene: TRBV28; CDR3aa: CASSKGSRIGTGELFF
abundance: -; j_gene: TRBJ1-2; v_gene: TRBV4-3; CDR3aa: CDSSQLPNYGYTF
abundance: -; j_gene: TRBJ2-2; v_gene: TRBV5-1; CDR3aa: CASSTPTGENTGELFF
abundance: -; j_gene: TRBJ2-3; v_gene: TRBV29-1; CDR3aa: CSSEGAADTQYF
abundance: -; j_gene: TRBJ2-7; v_gene: TRBV19; CDR3aa: CASSNSYEQYF
abundance: -; j_gene: TRBJ2-1; v_gene: TRBV4-2; CDR3aa: CASSQDLDTHAYNEQFF
abundance: -; j_gene: TRBJ2-7; v_gene: TRBV29-1; CDR3aa: CSVEDEGLDEQYF
abundance: -; j_gene: TRBJ2-1; v_gene: TRBV19; CDR3aa: CASTVRGGGYNEQFF
abundance: -; j_gene: TRBJ2-1; v_gene: TRBV7-2; CDR3aa: CASSQTSGGVNEQFF
abundance: -; j_gene: TRBJ1-1; v_gene: TRBV5-1; CDR3aa: CASSLGGDGTEAFF
abundance: -; j_gene: TRBJ2-1; v_gene: TRBV7-9; CDR3aa: CASSRNPGAGHNEQFF
abundance: -; j_gene: TRBJ2-3; v_gene: TRBV7-6; CDR3aa: CASSFGGSDTQYF
abundance: -; j_gene: TRBJ2-7; v_gene: TRBV29-1; CDR3aa: CSVEDAWDRTGEQYF
abundance: -; j_gene: TRBJ1-1; v_gene: TRBV7-3; CDR3aa: CASSRRPGGNTEAFF
abundance: -; j_gene: TRBJ1-1; v_gene: TRBV20-1; CDR3aa: CSARNERVEAFF
abundance: -; j_gene: TRBJ1-1; v_gene: TRBV29-1; CDR3aa: CSVVGAGPVGTEAFF
abundance: -; j_gene: TRBJ2-1; v_gene: TRBV7-6; CDR3aa: CASSLEGGGTTFF
abundance: -; j_gene: TRBJ2-7; v_gene: TRBV20-1; CDR3aa: CSAPGGPYEQYF
abundance: -; j_gene: TRBJ1-3; v_gene: TRBV7-2; CDR3aa: CASSLQGFGNTIYF
abundance: -; j_gene: TRBJ1-1; v_gene: TRBV5-1; CDR3aa: CASSAKQGMNTEAFF
abundance: -; j_gene: TRBJ2-5; v_gene: TRBV29-1; CDR3aa: CSAYLPGRVQETQYF
abundance: medium-sized; j_gene: TRBJ1-1; v_gene: TRBV7-6; CDR3aa: CASSLSTELSTEAFF
abundance: -; j_gene: TRBJ1-6; v_gene: TRBV4-2; CDR3aa: CASSQDPGDNSPLHF
abundance: -; j_gene: TRBJ2-7; v_gene: TRBV19; CDR3aa: CASIGTGVNGDYEQYF
abundance: -; j_gene: TRBJ2-7; v_gene: TRBV10-3; CDR3aa: CATCEGSLTYEQYF
abundance: -; j_gene: TRBJ2-3; v_gene: TRBV7-9; CDR3aa: CAGGSGDEETDTQYF
abundance: -; j_gene: TRBJ2-5; v_gene: TRBV12-3/TRBV12-4; CDR3aa: CASSSLGRAQETQYF
abundance: -; j_gene: TRBJ2-3; v_gene: TRBV7-3; CDR3aa: CASSPGGFRTDTQYF
abundance: -; j_gene: TRBJ2-7; v_gene: TRBV7-9; CDR3aa: CASSLVIDYEQYF
abundance: -; j_gene: TRBJ2-3; v_gene: TRBV12-3/TRBV12-4; CDR3aa: CATGGQETDTQYF
abundance: -; j_gene: TRBJ2-1; v_gene: TRBV7-9; CDR3aa: CASSLPSHSSYNEQFF
abundance: -; j_gene: TRBJ2-7; v_gene: TRBV29-1; CDR3aa: CSVASGGSSSYEQYF
abundance: -; j_gene: TRBJ1-2; v_gene: TRBV7-2; CDR3aa: CASSSPGQVWGGYTF
abundance: -; j_gene: TRBJ2-1; v_gene: TRBV6-2/TRBV6-3; CDR3aa: CASSYSIGLYNEQFF
abundance: -; j_gene: TRBJ2-7; v_gene: TRBV6-2/TRBV6-3; CDR3aa: CASSYAPSYEQYF
abundance: -; j_gene: TRBJ2-7; v_gene: TRBV27; CDR3aa: CASSLMAAAYEQCF
abundance: -; j_gene: TRBJ2-7; v_gene: TRBV4-3; CDR3aa: CASSLLPLSSYEQYF
abundance: -; j_gene: TRBJ2-7; v_gene: TRBV4-1; CDR3aa: CASSQDSLAGGEQYF
abundance: -; j_gene: TRBJ2-3; v_gene: TRBV29-1; CDR3aa: CSANEYLSTDTQYF
abundance: -; j_gene: TRBJ2-7; v_gene: TRBV2; CDR3aa: CASTGGSYEQYF
abundance: -; j_gene: TRBJ2-1; v_gene: TRBV5-6; CDR3aa: CASSYPLDSYNEQFF
abundance: -; j_gene: TRBJ1-2; v_gene: TRBV29-1; CDR3aa: CSVEDGEGRSDGYTF
abundance: -; j_gene: TRBJ1-1; v_gene: TRBV7-9; CDR3aa: CASSLQGGPEAFF
abundance: -; j_gene: TRBJ2-5; v_gene: TRBV12-3/TRBV12-4; CDR3aa: CASSSGGGTQYF
abundance: -; j_gene: TRBJ1-2; v_gene: TRBV20-1; CDR3aa: CSARPGGGLYGYTF
abundance: -; j_gene: TRBJ2-7; v_gene: TRBV6-1; CDR3aa: CASNLDTAAYEQYF
abundance: -; j_gene: TRBJ1-1; v_gene: TRBV6-6; CDR3aa: CASNQNTEAFF
abundance: -; j_gene: TRBJ2-7; v_gene: TRBV20-1; CDR3aa: CSARPGHSRFYEQYF
abundance: -; j_gene: TRBJ1-1; v_gene: TRBV7-6; CDR3aa: CASSLGTAGNTEAFF